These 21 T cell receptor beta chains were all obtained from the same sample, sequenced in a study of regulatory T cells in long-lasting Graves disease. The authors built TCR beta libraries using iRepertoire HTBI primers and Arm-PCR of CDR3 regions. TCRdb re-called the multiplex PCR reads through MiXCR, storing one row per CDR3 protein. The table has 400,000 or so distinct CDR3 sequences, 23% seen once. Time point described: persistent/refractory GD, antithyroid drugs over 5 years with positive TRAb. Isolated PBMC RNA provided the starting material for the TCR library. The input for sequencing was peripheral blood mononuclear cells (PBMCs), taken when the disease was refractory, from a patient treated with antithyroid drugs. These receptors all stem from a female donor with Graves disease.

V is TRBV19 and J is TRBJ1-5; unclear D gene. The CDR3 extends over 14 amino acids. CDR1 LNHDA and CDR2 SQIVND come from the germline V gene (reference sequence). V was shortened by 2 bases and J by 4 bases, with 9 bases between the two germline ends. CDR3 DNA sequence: TGTGCCAGTAGTATAAGACGGATAAATCAGCCCCAGCATTTT. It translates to CASSIRRINQPQHF.

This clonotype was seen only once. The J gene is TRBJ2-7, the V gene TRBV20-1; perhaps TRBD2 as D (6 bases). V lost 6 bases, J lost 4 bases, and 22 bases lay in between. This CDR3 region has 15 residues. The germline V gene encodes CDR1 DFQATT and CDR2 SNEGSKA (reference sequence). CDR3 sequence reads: CSARNHGSPQYEQYF. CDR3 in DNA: TGCAGTGCGAGAAATCACGGGAGTCCCCAGTACGAGCAGTACTTC.

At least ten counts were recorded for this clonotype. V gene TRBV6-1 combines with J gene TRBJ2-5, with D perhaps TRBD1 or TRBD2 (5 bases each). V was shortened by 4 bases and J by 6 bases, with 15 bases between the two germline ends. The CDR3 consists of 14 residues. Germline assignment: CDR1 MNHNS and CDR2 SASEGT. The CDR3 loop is CASSGRDGKKTQYF. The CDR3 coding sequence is TGTGCCAGCAGTGGACGGGACGGTAAAAAGACCCAGTACTTC.

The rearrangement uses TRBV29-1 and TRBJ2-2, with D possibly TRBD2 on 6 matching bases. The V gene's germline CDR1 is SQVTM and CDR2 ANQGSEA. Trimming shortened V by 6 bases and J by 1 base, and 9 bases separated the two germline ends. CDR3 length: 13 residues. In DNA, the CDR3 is TGCAGCGTCTCCGGGGGGAACACCGGGGAGCTGTTTTTT. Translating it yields CSVSGGNTGELFF.

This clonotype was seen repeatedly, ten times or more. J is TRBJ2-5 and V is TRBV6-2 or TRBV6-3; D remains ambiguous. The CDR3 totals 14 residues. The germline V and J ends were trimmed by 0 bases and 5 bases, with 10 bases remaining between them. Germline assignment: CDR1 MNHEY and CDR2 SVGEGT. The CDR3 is CASSYSARRETQYF. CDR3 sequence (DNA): TGTGCCAGCAGTTACTCAGCCCGGCGGGAGACCCAGTACTTC.

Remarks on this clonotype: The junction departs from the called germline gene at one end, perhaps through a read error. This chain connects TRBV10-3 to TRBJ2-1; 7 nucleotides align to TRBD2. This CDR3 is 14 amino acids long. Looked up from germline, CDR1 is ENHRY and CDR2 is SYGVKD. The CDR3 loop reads CATHGRESPNEQSF. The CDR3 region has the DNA TGTGCCACTCACGGGCGGGAGAGCCCCAATGAGCAGTCCTTC.

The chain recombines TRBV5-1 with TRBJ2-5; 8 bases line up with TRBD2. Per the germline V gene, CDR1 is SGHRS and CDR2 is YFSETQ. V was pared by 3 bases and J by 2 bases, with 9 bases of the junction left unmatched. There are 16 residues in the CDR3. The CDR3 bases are TGCGCCAGCAGCTCTATAGCGGGAACTCTTCAAGAGACCCAGTACTTC. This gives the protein CASSSIAGTLQETQYF.

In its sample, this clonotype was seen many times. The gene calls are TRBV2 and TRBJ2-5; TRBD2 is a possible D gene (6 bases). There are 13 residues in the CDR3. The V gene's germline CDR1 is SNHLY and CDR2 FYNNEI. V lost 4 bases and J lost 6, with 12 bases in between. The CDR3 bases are TGTGCCAGCAGTGGGGACTCGCAAAAGACCCAGTACTTC. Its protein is CASSGDSQKTQYF.

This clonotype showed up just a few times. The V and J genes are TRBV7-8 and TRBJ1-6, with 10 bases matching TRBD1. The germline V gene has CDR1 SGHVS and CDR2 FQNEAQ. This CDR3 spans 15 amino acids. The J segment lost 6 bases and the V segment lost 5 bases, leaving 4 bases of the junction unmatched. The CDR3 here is CASSRGDRGNSPLHF. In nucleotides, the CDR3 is TGTGCCAGCAGCCGCGGGGACAGGGGTAATTCACCCCTCCACTTT.

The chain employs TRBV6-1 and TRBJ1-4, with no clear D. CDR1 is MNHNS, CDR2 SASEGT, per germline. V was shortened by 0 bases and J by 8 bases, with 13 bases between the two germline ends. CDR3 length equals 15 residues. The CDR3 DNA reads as TGTGCCAGCAGTGAAGCGCTTCTGAGCGTCGAAAAACTGTTTTTT. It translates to CASSEALLSVEKLFF.

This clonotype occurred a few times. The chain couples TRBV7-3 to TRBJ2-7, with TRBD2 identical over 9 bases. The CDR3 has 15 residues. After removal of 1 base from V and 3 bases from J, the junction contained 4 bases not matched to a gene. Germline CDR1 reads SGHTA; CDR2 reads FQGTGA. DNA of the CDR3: TGTGCCAGCAGCTTAATAGCGGGAGAAATCTACGAGCAGTACTTC. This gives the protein CASSLIAGEIYEQYF. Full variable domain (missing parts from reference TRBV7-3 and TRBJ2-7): GAGVSQTPSNKVTEKGKYVELRCDPISGHTALYWYRQSLGQGPEFLIYFQGTGAADDSGLPNDRFFAVRPEGSVSTLKIQRTERGDSAVYLCASSLIAGEIYEQYFGPGTRLTVT.

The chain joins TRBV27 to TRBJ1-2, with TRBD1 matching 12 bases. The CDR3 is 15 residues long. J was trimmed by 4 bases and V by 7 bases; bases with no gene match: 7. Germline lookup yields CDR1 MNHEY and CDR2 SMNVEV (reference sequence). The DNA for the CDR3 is TGTGCCAGCACCAGCGGGACAGGGGGCGGCTATGGCTACACCTTC. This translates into CASTSGTGGGYGYTF.

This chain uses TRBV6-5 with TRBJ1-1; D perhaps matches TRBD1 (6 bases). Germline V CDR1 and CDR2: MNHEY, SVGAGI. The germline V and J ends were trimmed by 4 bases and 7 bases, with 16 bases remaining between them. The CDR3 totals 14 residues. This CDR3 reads CASSWATGTIEAFF. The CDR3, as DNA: TGTGCCAGCAGTTGGGCGACAGGAACGATTGAAGCTTTCTTT.

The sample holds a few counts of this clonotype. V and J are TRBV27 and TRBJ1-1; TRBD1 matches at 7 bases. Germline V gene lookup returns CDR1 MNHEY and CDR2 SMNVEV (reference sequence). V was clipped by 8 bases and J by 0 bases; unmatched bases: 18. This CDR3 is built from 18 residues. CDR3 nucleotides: TGTGCCAGCCGATTTAGGGCCACTGACAGGGTCATGAACACTGAAGCTTTCTTT. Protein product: CASRFRATDRVMNTEAFF.

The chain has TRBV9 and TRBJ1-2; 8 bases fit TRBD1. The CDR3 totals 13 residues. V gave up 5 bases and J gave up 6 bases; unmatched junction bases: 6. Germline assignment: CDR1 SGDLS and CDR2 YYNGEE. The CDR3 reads CASSLTGDNGYTF. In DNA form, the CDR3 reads TGTGCCAGCAGTCTGACAGGGGATAATGGCTACACCTTC.

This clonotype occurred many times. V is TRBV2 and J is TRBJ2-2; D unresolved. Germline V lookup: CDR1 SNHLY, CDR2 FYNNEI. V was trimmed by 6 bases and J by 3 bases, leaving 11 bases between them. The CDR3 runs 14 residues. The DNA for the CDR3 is TGTGCCAGCAGGAGTCGGGTCGACACCGGGGAGCTGTTTTTT. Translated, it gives CASRSRVDTGELFF.

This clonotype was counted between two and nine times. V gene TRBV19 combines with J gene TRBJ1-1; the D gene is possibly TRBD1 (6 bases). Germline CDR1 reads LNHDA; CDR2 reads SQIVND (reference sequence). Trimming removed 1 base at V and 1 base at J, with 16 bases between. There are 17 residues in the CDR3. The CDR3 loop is CASSIGNPGAANTEAFF. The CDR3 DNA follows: TGTGCCAGTAGTATAGGGAACCCAGGGGCCGCGAACACTGAAGCTTTCTTT.

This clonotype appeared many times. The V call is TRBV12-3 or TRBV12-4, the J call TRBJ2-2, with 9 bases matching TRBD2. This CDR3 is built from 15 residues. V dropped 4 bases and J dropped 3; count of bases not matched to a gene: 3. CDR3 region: CASSSAGGHTGELFF. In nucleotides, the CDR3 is TGTGCCAGCAGTTCAGCGGGAGGTCACACCGGGGAGCTGTTTTTT.

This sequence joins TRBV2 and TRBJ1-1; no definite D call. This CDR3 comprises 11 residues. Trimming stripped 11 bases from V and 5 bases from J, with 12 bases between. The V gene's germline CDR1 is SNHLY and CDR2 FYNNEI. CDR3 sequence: CALLSGTEAFF. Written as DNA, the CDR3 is TGTGCCCTCTTGTCGGGGACTGAAGCTTTCTTT.

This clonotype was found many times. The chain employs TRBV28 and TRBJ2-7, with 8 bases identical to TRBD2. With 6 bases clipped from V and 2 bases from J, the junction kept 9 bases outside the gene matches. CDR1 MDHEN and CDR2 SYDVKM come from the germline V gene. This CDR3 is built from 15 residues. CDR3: CASSPSGFPTYEQYF. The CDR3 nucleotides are TGTGCCAGCAGCCCTAGCGGGTTCCCCACCTACGAGCAGTACTTC.

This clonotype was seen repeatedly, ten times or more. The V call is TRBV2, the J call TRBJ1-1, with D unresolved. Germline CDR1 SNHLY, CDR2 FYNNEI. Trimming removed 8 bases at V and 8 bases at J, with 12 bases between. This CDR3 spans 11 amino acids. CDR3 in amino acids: CASATAEEAFF. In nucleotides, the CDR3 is TGTGCCAGCGCTACCGCGGAGGAAGCTTTCTTT.